The clone carrying this T cell receptor beta chain was seen only a few times. Other DNA sequences of this sample code for an identical CDR3. The table came from immunoSEQ multiplex PCR; TCRdb's copy has only in-frame clones and leaves some out. The data show about 7,200 clones, about 83% seen once. The data are from a study of T cell repertoires in ileal Crohn's disease. The V gene lost 2 bases and the J gene lost 2 bases, with 7 bases spanning the gap. The CDR3 loop spans 13 amino acids. Germline assignment: CDR1 MNHEY and CDR2 SVGAGI. Specified time point: inflamed ileum from the surgical specimen. Material: ileal tissue. V usage is TRBV6-5 and J usage is TRBJ2-7, with D unclear. The TCR originated in an adult with Crohn's disease. The CDR3 DNA reads as TGTGCCAGCAGTTACGCCCCGACCTACGAGCAGTACTTC. Protein: CASSYAPTYEQYF.